This T cell receptor beta chain was retrieved from a study of CD4+ T cells in melanoma. Findings of the study overall: A reported correlation linked neoantigen-specific CD4+ T cells to CD8+, macrophage and B cell function. In melanoma, neoantigen-specific CD4+ T cells reportedly differed in differentiation state.

Assay: immunoSEQ multiplex PCR; the TCRdb copy retains only in-frame clones and omits some. The sample gives about 140,000 clones, nearly 95% of which show up once; approximately 1.5% is in the top ten. About this clone: Its antigen is unidentified.

The source of this sequence is a human donor with melanoma.

CDR3 loop: CASSALSRQGGGVNTEAFF. The CDR3 nucleotides read TGTGCCAGCAGTGCCCTTTCCCGCCAGGGGGGCGGCGTGAACACTGAAGCTTTCTTT. The chain combines TRBV6-1 with TRBJ1-1; 7 bases fit TRBD1. V shed 4 bases, J shed 0 bases, and the junction held 17 bases outside the gene matches. Looked up from germline, CDR1 is MNHNS and CDR2 is SASEGT. This CDR3 has 19 residues.